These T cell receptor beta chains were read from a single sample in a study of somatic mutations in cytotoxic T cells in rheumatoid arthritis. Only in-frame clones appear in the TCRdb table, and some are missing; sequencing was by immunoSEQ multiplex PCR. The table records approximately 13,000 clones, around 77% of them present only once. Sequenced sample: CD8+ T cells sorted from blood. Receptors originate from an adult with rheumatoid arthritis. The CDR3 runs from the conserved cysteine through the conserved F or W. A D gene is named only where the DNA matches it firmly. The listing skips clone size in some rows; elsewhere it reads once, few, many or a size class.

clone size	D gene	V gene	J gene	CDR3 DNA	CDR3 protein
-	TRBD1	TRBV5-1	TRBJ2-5	TGCGCCAGCAGCTTGGTCGGGACAGGCCAAGAGACCCAGTACTTC	CASSLVGTGQETQYF
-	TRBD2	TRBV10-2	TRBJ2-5	TGCGCCAGCGGGACTAGCGGGGGGTTGGAGACCCAGTACTTC	CASGTSGGLETQYF
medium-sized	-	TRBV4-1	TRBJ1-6	TGCGCCAGCAGCCAAGACCAGACATCCCCTTCACCCCTCCACTTT	CASSQDQTSPSPLHF
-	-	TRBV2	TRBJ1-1	TGTGCCAGCAGTGAAGGCTTCGACACGCGTACCATTGAAGCTTTCTTT	CASSEGFDTRTIEAFF
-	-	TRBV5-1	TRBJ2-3	TGCGCCAGCAGCTTCGAGCGAAGCACAGATACGCAGTATTTT	CASSFERSTDTQYF
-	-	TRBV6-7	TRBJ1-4	TGTGCCAGCAGTTACTCGCCCCAAGAAAGGCGCGAAAAACTGTTTTTT	CASSYSPQERREKLFF
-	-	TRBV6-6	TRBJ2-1	TGTGCCAGCAGCTTTCAGGAGCTTGGCGATGAGCAGTTCTTC	CASSFQELGDEQFF
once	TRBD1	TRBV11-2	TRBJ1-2	TGTGCCAGCAGTCCCGGGACAGGGTATGGCTACACCTTC	CASSPGTGYGYTF
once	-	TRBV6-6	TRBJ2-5	TGTGCCAGCAGTCCAGGGGACTCGGGGGAAGAGACCCAGTACTTC	CASSPGDSGEETQYF
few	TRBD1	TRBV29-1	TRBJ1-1	TGCAGCGTAGTACAGGGGGCGATTACTGAAGCTTTCTTT	CSVVQGAITEAFF
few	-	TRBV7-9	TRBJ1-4	TGTGCCAGCAGCTCGACAACAACTAATGAAAAACTGTTTTTT	CASSSTTTNEKLFF
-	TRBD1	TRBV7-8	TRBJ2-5	TGTGCCAGCAGGCCGACAGGGGAAGAACGGGGAATACAAGAGACCCAGTACTTC	CASRPTGEERGIQETQYF
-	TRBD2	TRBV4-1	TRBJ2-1	TGCGCCAGCAGCACCCGGGGAGCCGGGGGGGCTAACAATGAGCAGTTCTTC	CASSTRGAGGANNEQFF
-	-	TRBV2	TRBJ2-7	TGTGCCAGCAGTGATGGAGACTACGAGCAGTACTTC	CASSDGDYEQYF
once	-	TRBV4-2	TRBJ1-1	TGTGCCAGCAGCCGAGTCAAGGACACTGAAGCTTTCTTT	CASSRVKDTEAFF
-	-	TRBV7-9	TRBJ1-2	TGTGCCAGCAGCTTGGAGCTTGGTCGGGCCTATGGCTACACCTTC	CASSLELGRAYGYTF
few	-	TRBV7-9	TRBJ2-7	TGTGCCAGCAGCTTTCTACCCGACCTTTCCGGGAGAGGCCCCCACGAGCAGTACTTC	CASSFLPDLSGRGPHEQYF
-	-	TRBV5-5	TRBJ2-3	TGTGCCAGCAGTTGGGGTACTAGCACAGATACGCAGTATTTT	CASSWGTSTDTQYF
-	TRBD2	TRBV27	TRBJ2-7	TGTGCCAGCAGTTTATCCGCGGGGGTGCGCGAGCAGTACTTC	CASSLSAGVREQYF
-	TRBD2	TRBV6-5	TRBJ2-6	TGTGCCAGCAGGGGAGGGGCGTCTGGGGCCAACGTCCTGACTTTC	CASRGGASGANVLTF
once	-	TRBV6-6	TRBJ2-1	TGTGCCAGCAACGGGAATGAGCAGTTCTTC	CASNGNEQFF
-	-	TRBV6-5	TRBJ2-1	TGTGCCAGCAGTTACACAGGAGAGCAGTTCTTC	CASSYTGEQFF
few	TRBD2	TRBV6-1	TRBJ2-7	TGTGCCAGCAGTGAAGTTTTAGCGGGGGGCGCCCGATGGAGCGAGCAGTACTTC	CASSEVLAGGARWSEQYF
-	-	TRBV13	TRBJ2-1	TGTGCCAGCAGCTTGGCGCCCGACAATGAGCAGTTCTTC	CASSLAPDNEQFF
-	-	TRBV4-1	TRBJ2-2	TGCGCCAGCAGCCAAGAGGCAACAGGGAGAACCGGGGAGCTGTTTTTT	CASSQEATGRTGELFF
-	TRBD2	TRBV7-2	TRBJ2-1	TGTGCCAGCAGCCCGCCACTAGCGGGTCGCGGCAATGAGCAGTTCTTC	CASSPPLAGRGNEQFF
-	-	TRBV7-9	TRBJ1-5	TGTGCCAGCAGCTTAGCGCGAGGGGGGGATCAGCCCCAGCATTTT	CASSLARGGDQPQHF
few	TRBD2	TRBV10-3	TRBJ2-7	TGTGCCATCAGTGACTACCAGAGAATAGCGGGGCCCAACGAGCAGTACTTC	CAISDYQRIAGPNEQYF
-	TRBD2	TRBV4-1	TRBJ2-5	TGCGCCAGCAGCCAAGAACGCCGCGGGGGGGATCAAGAGACCCAGTACTTC	CASSQERRGGDQETQYF
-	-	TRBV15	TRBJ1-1	TGTGCCACCAGCAGAGCTATCGGGGACCCCAGGGGCACTGAAGCTTTCTTT	CATSRAIGDPRGTEAFF